The 30 T cell receptor beta chains presented below share a single source sample, sequenced in a study of cytomegalovirus exposure and HLA in healthy donors. Researchers ran the PCR with 60 Vbeta and 13 Jbeta primers. Method: immunoSEQ multiplex PCR; TCRdb's copy keeps in-frame clones and lacks some. The repertoire includes over 100,000 clones, under 70% of them detected once, and about 9% sits in the top ten. Sequenced material: PBMCs. Receptors were obtained from a man aged 25-45 years in good health and CMV-seropositive.

The chain couples TRBV28 to TRBJ2-5; TRBD1 agrees at 8 bases. The CDR3 length is 17 residues. V was pared by 5 bases and J by 1 base, with 12 bases of the junction left unmatched. Germline V CDR1 and CDR2: MDHEN, SYDVKM. The DNA for the CDR3 is TGTGCCAGCAGTCCGGACAGGGCTTACCCCAGCCAAGAGACCCAGTACTTC. This codes for CASSPDRAYPSQETQYF.

This rearrangement joins TRBV19 to TRBJ2-7, with no clear D. The V and J ends lost 5 bases and 2 bases respectively, with 16 bases between them. The germline V gene encodes CDR1 LNHDA and CDR2 SQIVND (reference sequence). CDR3 size: 15 residues. The CDR3 bases are TGTGCCAGTAGTGACTCCCATGGATTAACCTACGAGCAGTACTTC. It yields the protein CASSDSHGLTYEQYF.

The sample holds a few counts of this clone. The genes are TRBV4-1 and TRBJ2-1, with 8 bases lining up with TRBD1. CDR1 and CDR2 (germline): MGHRA, YSYEKL. The trim removed 8 bases at V and 0 bases at J, leaving 9 bases unmatched. The CDR3 is 16 amino acids. This CDR3 reads CASWGTGVGSYNEQFF. The CDR3 region has the DNA TGCGCCAGCTGGGGGACAGGTGTCGGCTCCTACAATGAGCAGTTCTTC.

V gene TRBV6-5 combines with J gene TRBJ1-4, with TRBD1 matching 10 bases. This CDR3 spans 14 amino acids. Germline CDR1 reads MNHEY; CDR2 reads SVGAGI. V shed 6 bases and J 7 bases; nucleotides not matched to a gene: 5. DNA for the CDR3: TGTGCCAGCAGGACAGGGGGCCGAGGTGAAAAACTGTTTTTT. This sequence encodes CASRTGGRGEKLFF.

The chain links TRBV2 to TRBJ1-4, with 8 bases aligning to TRBD1. Germline V gene lookup returns CDR1 SNHLY and CDR2 FYNNEI. V lost 3 bases and J lost 8; bases outside the gene matches: 5. The CDR3 contains 14 residues. Here the CDR3 reads CASSDGRGQEKLFF. DNA of the CDR3: TGTGCCAGCAGTGATGGCAGGGGGCAGGAAAAACTGTTTTTT.

The chain links TRBV28 to TRBJ2-3; 8 bases are shared with TRBD1. With V trimmed by 3 bases and J by 2 bases, 7 bases remained unmatched. This CDR3 spans 16 amino acids. CDR1 is MDHEN, CDR2 SYDVKM, per germline. The CDR3 here is CASSFIWTGYTDTQYF. The CDR3 DNA reads as TGTGCCAGCAGTTTCATCTGGACAGGGTACACAGATACGCAGTATTTT.

For the CDR3, the DNA is TGTGCCAGCAGCTTAAGAGGTGTAGCCACAGATACGCAGTATTTT. Amino acids: CASSLRGVATDTQYF. The chain links TRBV13 to TRBJ2-3; D gene ambiguous. The CDR3 contains 15 residues. The germline gives CDR1 PRHDT, CDR2 FYEKMQ (reference sequence). V dropped 2 bases and J dropped 2 bases, with 11 bases sitting between them.

This clone has just a few counts. The chain recombines TRBV7-9 with TRBJ1-1; unclear D gene. Germline CDR1 and CDR2: SEHNR and FQNEAQ (reference sequence). Trimming removed 5 bases from V and 3 bases from J, with 7 bases in between. The CDR3 is 12 residues long. The CDR3 protein is CASSPIDTEAFF. DNA for the CDR3: TGTGCCAGCAGCCCTATCGACACTGAAGCTTTCTTT.

This clone appeared once. The chain employs TRBV11-3 and TRBJ2-3; D gene ambiguous. V dropped 1 base and J dropped 1 base, with 6 bases sitting between them. Looked up from germline, CDR1 is SGHNT and CDR2 is YENEEA. The length of the CDR3 is 14 residues. The CDR3 DNA follows: TGTGCCAGCAGCTTAGTCTCAGGCACAGATACGCAGTATTTT. Protein product: CASSLVSGTDTQYF.

This clone was found a few times. The V call is TRBV9, the J call TRBJ2-7, with 7 bases that match TRBD2. CDR3 length: 14 residues. Germline V lookup: CDR1 SGDLS, CDR2 YYNGEE. V dropped 1 base and J dropped 3; count of bases not matched to a gene: 4. The CDR3 DNA reads as TGTGCCAGCAGCGTATCCGCGGGAGTCTACGAGCAGTACGTC. This gives the protein CASSVSAGVYEQYV.

This clone was seen a handful of times. The rearrangement links TRBV6-1 to TRBJ1-2; D not certain. The V gene's germline CDR1 is MNHNS and CDR2 SASEGT. V was trimmed by 0 bases and J by 4 bases, leaving 12 bases between them. This CDR3 has 15 residues. CDR3 nucleotides: TGTGCCAGCAGTGAAGCCGCTCTTGGCCTCTATGGCTACACCTTC. Translating gives CASSEAALGLYGYTF.

The chain uses TRBV5-4 and TRBJ1-1; TRBD1 agrees at 9 bases. Trimming removed 4 bases from V and 6 bases from J; junction bases left unmatched: 7. The length of the CDR3 is 14 residues. Germline V gene lookup returns CDR1 SGHNT and CDR2 YYREEE (reference sequence). CDR3 nucleotide sequence: TGTGCCAGCAGCCACCGGGACAGGGACTCTGAAGCTTTCTTT. Translation: CASSHRDRDSEAFF. Based on the CDR3 plus reference TRBV5-4 and TRBJ1-1, the full variable domain is ETGVTQSPTHLIKTRGQQVTLRCSSQSGHNTVSWYQQALGQGPQFIFQYYREEENGRGNFPPRFSGLQFPNYSSELNVNALELDDSALYLCASSHRDRDSEAFFGQGTRLTVV.

This clone was counted a few times. This CDR3 is missing its conserved last phenylalanine or tryptophan, likely due to a read error. Because the CDR3's place on the DNA is in doubt, the DNA is left out and the CDR3 is given as listed by TCRdb. The J gene is TRBJ1-2, the V gene TRBV6-1. Germline CDR1 is MNHNS and CDR2 is SASEGT. Both ends counted, the CDR3 spans 10 residues. The CDR3 loop reads CASRPWEGSV.

This chain joins TRBV7-9 and TRBJ1-2; TRBD1 aligns across 9 bases. CDR1 SEHNR and CDR2 FQNEAQ come from the germline V gene (reference sequence). This CDR3 has 14 residues. J lost 6 bases, V lost 3 bases, and 5 bases had no gene match. CDR3 DNA: TGTGCCAGCAGCTTCCGGGACAGGGTTGATGGCTACACCTTC. It yields the protein CASSFRDRVDGYTF.

This chain connects TRBV7-9 to TRBJ1-2, with D perhaps matching TRBD1 (5 bases). This CDR3 is built from 16 residues. Germline V gives CDR1 SEHNR, CDR2 FQNEAQ (reference sequence). Trimming took 1 base from V and 5 from J, leaving 17 bases between them. The CDR3 DNA reads TGTGCCAGCAGCTTAGGGGATGGCAGGGTGGCTTATGGCTACACCTTC. Its translation is CASSLGDGRVAYGYTF.

In its sample, this clone was seen once. A junction end diverges from the germline sequence, so it may reflect a read error. This chain links TRBV2 with TRBJ2-7; a weak D match, TRBD1 (5 bases). The CDR3 contains 10 residues. Germline V gene sequence: CDR1 SNHLY, CDR2 FYNNEI. The CDR3 DNA reads TGTGCCAGCAGTGGGACATCTCTGAACTTC. Translation gives CASSGTSLNF.

This sequence joins TRBV4-1 and TRBJ2-1; maybe TRBD2 (5 bases). Germline loops: CDR1 MGHRA, CDR2 YSYEKL. CDR3 length: 12 residues. V lost 4 bases and J 6 bases, leaving 7 bases between the germline ends. CDR3 sequence: CASSLRGNEQFF. The CDR3 region has the DNA TGCGCCAGCAGCCTCCGGGGCAATGAGCAGTTCTTC.

A note on this clone: The junction differs from germline at one of its ends, possibly a read error. The chain joins TRBV7-7 to TRBJ2-2, with 12 nucleotides matching TRBD2. Germline V gives CDR1 SSHAT, CDR2 FNYEAQ (reference sequence). The CDR3 is made up of 15 amino acids. The CDR3 DNA is TGTGCTAGCAGCCCGGGGACTAGCGGGACCGGGGAGCTGTTTTTT. It specifies CASSPGTSGTGELFF.

This clone was picked up one time. This chain links TRBV4-1 with TRBJ1-6; no clear D gene. This CDR3 spans 14 amino acids. Germline CDR1 and CDR2: MGHRA and YSYEKL. The V and J ends lost 9 bases and 4 bases respectively, with 13 bases between them. This chain's CDR3 is CARTRSQYNSPLHF. CDR3 in DNA: TGCGCCAGAACAAGGAGCCAGTATAATTCACCCCTCCACTTT.

This clone showed up just once. The rearrangement links TRBV11-3 to TRBJ2-2; 10 bases align to TRBD1. In germline, CDR1 is SGHNT, CDR2 YENEEA. The CDR3 has 16 residues. V lost 3 bases, J lost 1 base, and 2 bases stayed unmatched. CDR3 amino acids: CASSLTGGMNTGELFF. DNA for the CDR3: TGTGCCAGCAGCTTGACAGGGGGCATGAACACCGGGGAGCTGTTTTTT.

The J gene is TRBJ2-3, the V gene TRBV2, with 7 bases that match TRBD2. The J segment lost 6 bases and the V segment lost 6 bases, leaving 12 bases of the junction unmatched. CDR1 SNHLY and CDR2 FYNNEI come from the germline V gene. The CDR3 has 15 residues. DNA for the CDR3: TGTGCCAGCAGGGCCCGCGGGGGATCGCTGGATACGCAGTATTTT. Its protein product is CASRARGGSLDTQYF. The whole variable domain, remainder taken from reference TRBV2 and TRBJ2-3, is EPEVTQTPSHQVTQMGQEVILRCVPISNHLYFYWYRQILGQKVEFLVSFYNNEISEKSEIFDDQFSVERPDGSNFTLKIRSTKLEDSAMYFCASRARGGSLDTQYFGPGTRLTVL.

The chain has TRBV7-3 and TRBJ2-7; TRBD1 matches at 11 bases. Germline V gene lookup returns CDR1 SGHTA and CDR2 FQGTGA. V shed 6 bases, J shed 4 bases, and the junction held 8 bases outside the gene matches. The CDR3 totals 15 residues. CDR3 DNA sequence: TGTGCCAGCAGTAAGGACAGGGGGCGCGCTTACGAGCAGTACTTC. This gives the protein CASSKDRGRAYEQYF.

This clone came up a few times. The V gene is TRBV7-9, the J gene TRBJ2-1; D is ambiguous. Germline CDR1 reads SEHNR; CDR2 reads FQNEAQ (reference sequence). V was pared by 2 bases and J by 11 bases, with 10 bases between. This CDR3 has 12 residues. CDR3 in DNA: TGTGCCAGCAGCTTAATCGATGGGCAGCAGTTCTTC. Protein sequence: CASSLIDGQQFF.

Remarks on this clone: The junction and the germline gene differ at one end; a read error may be behind it. The chain has TRBV7-9 and TRBJ1-5, with 7 bases identical to TRBD1. This CDR3 comprises 15 residues. From germline, CDR1 is SEHNR and CDR2 FQNEAQ (reference sequence). Here the CDR3 reads CASNLARDSHQPQHF. The CDR3, as DNA: TGTGCCAGCAACTTAGCCCGGGACAGCCATCAGCCCCAGCATTTT.

The rearrangement uses TRBV4-1 and TRBJ2-1; D is ambiguous. With 3 bases removed from V and 5 bases from J, the gap between germline ends came to 8 bases. Germline CDR1 MGHRA, CDR2 YSYEKL. This CDR3 region has 13 residues. CDR3: CASSHEQNNEQFF. DNA for the CDR3: TGCGCCAGCAGCCATGAACAGAACAATGAGCAGTTCTTC.

This clone showed up just once. The CDR3 DNA reads TGTGCCAGTAGCTCGACAGGGGACAATCAGCCCCAGCATTTT. Amino acids: CASSSTGDNQPQHF. V and J are TRBV19 and TRBJ1-5; 8 bases fit TRBD1. Germline CDR1 LNHDA, CDR2 SQIVND (reference sequence). The V segment lost 6 bases and the J segment 3 bases; nucleotides outside the gene matches: 4. The CDR3 has 14 amino acids.

This clone has more than one count but fewer than ten. CDR3 residues: CASSSDMKTYEQYV. CDR3 DNA sequence: TGTGCCAGCAGCTCCGACATGAAGACCTACGAGCAGTACGTC. The rearrangement joins TRBV7-9 to TRBJ2-7; unclear D gene. CDR1 and CDR2 from the germline V gene are SEHNR and FQNEAQ (reference sequence). There are 14 residues in the CDR3. The germline V and J ends were trimmed by 4 bases and 2 bases, with 12 bases remaining between them.

This clone was found a few times. This chain links TRBV4-1 with TRBJ2-3, with 12 nucleotides matching TRBD2. CDR3 length equals 17 residues. Germline V gene lookup returns CDR1 MGHRA and CDR2 YSYEKL. The V gene end was trimmed by 4 bases and the J gene end by 6 bases; junction bases not matched to a gene: 11. In DNA form, the CDR3 reads TGCGCCAGCAGCCGGAACCTAGCGGGAGGGCCGGTTGATACGCAGTATTTT. The encoded protein is CASSRNLAGGPVDTQYF.

This clone was seen only once. A read error may account for a junction end that differs from germline. The V gene is TRBV5-1, the J gene TRBJ2-5; possible D gene TRBD1, 6 bases. The CDR3 is made up of 15 amino acids. Germline values: CDR1 SGHRS, CDR2 YFSETQ. Here the CDR3 DNA reads TGCGCCAGCAGCCAGGGGAATACTCTCCAAGAGACCCAATACTTC. Translating it yields CASSQGNTLQETQYF.

The gene calls are TRBV21-1 and TRBJ2-5; TRBD1, as called in the table, went unchecked against the DNA. TRBV21-1 is a listed pseudogene. This CDR3 is built from 16 residues. The CDR3 reads CASSKWGQGRQETQYF. Here the CDR3 DNA reads TGTGCCAGCAGCAAATGGGGACAGGGGCGGCAAGAGACCCAGTACTTC.